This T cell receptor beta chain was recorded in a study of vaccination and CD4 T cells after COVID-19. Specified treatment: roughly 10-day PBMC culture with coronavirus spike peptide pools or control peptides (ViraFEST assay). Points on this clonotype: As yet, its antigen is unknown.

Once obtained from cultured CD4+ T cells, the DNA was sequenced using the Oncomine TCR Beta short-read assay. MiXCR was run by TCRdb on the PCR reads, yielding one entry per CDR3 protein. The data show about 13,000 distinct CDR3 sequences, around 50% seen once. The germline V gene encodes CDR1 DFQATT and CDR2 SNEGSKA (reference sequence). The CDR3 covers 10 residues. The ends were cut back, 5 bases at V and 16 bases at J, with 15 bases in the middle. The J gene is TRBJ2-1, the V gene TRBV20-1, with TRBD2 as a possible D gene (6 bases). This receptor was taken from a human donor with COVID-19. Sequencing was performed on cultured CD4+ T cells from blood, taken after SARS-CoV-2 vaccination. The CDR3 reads CSAPRGVLFF. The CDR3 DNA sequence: TGCAGTGCTCCCCGCGGGGTACTTTTCTTC.